This T cell receptor (beta chain) was captured in a study of CD8 T cells in Susac syndrome. The T cells that were sequenced for TCR beta were CD8+ and CD4+ cells from blood. The study used healthy donors as controls matched for age and sex. TEMRA cells were enriched by FACS, and CD4+ and CD8+ T cells were negatively isolated. The RNA input was about 0.45 to 1 ug, and it was reverse transcribed with random hexamers. Amplification of TCR beta CDR3 by immunoSEQ multiplex PCR spanned 54 Vbeta and 13 Jbeta. TCRdb processed the immunoSEQ multiplex PCR reads anew with MiXCR; each CDR3 protein has one entry. The data hold roughly 200,000 distinct CDR3 sequences, with roughly 94% observed a single time. V was pared by 6 bases and J by 2 bases, with 5 bases of the junction left unmatched. The CDR3 contains 13 residues. Germline values: CDR1 DFQATT, CDR2 SNEGSKA (reference sequence).

V is TRBV20-1 and J is TRBJ2-5, with TRBD2 matching 8 bases. This sequence was found in a human donor in good health. The sequencing input was CD4+ T cells from PBMCs. CDR3 bases: TGCAGTGCATCGGGAGGGATGCAAGAGACCCAGTACTTC. It is translated as CSASGGMQETQYF.